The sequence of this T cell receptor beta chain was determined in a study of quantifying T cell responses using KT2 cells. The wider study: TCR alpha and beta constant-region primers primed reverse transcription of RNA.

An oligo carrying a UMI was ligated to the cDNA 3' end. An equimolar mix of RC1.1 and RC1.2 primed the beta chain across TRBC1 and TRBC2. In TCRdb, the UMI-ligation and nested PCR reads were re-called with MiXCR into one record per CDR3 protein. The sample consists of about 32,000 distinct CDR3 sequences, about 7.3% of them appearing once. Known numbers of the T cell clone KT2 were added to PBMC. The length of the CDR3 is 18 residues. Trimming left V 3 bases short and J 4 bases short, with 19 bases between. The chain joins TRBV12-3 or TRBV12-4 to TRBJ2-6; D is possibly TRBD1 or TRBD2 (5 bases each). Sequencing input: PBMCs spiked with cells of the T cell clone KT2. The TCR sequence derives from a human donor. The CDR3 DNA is TGTGCCAGCAGTTTTTCAAAGGGACCCGCCTGGGGGGCCAACGTCCTGACTTTC. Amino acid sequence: CASSFSKGPAWGANVLTF.